This TCR beta chain was found in a study of shared clonotypes between healthy human individuals. Study observations and caveats: About 5% of naive CD4 clonotypes were common to several donors. Large depth notwithstanding, sorted-subset sequencing proved incomplete by rarefaction.

The ends lost 4 bases at V and 7 bases at J; junction bases unmatched: 15. This CDR3 contains 19 residues. Germline V gene data show CDR1 as SGHVS and CDR2 as FQNEAQ. As handled by the study authors: Filtering of immunoSEQ junctional sequences could not match full-length read filtering. TCRdb's copy holds only in-frame clones and misses some; the assay was immunoSEQ multiplex PCR. That table supplies the V and J calls and clone size; D and trimming were determined from the DNA. The data contain some 1.4 million clones, over 95% of them singletons. About this clone itself: Its antigen is unidentified.

V is TRBV7-8 and J is TRBJ2-1, with 14 bases that match TRBD2. The source of this sequence is a man in his thirties or forties in good health. The specimen sequenced was naive CD4+ T cells sorted from blood. Subset meaning: CD45RA+ positively selected. The CDR3 loop reads CASSSPPGLAGGRGNEQFF. The DNA of the CDR3 is TGTGCCAGCAGCTCCCCCCCCGGACTAGCGGGAGGCCGCGGAAATGAGCAGTTCTTC.